The TCR beta chain under discussion was sequenced for a study of blood T cell repertoires in COVID-19. Study details: The analysed material was cDNA or gDNA that came from T cells, B-cell-depleted T cells, or PBMCs.

Points on this clone: At one of its ends the junction is not consistent with the germline gene, which may arise from a read error.

In the source study's methods: By means of reference gene primer amplification, nucleated cell counts were estimated. Profiling relied on immunoSEQ multiplex PCR, and the TCRdb table lists in-frame clones only, not all of them. V and J calls and clone size are as listed in that table; D and trimming were resolved from the DNA. Among about 140,000 clones listed, roughly 80% were seen once. This TCR was sampled from a man in his fifties with acute or convalescent COVID-19. Sequencing was performed on peripheral blood.

CDR3 in DNA: TGTGCCAGCACCCAAATTGGGGGGGGCTTCGCTGAAGCTTTCTTT. It specifies CASTQIGGGFAEAFF. The chain couples TRBV14 to TRBJ1-1; D possibly corresponds to TRBD1 (6 bases). CDR3 size: 15 residues. The germline V gene encodes CDR1 SGHDN and CDR2 FVKESK.